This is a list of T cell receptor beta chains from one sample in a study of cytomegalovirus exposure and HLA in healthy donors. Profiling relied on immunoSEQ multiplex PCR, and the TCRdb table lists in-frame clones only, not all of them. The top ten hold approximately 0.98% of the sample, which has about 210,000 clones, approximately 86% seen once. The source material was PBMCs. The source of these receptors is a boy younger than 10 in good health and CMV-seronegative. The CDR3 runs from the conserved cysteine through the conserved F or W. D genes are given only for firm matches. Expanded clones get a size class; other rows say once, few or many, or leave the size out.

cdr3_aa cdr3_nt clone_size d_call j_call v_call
CASSRLAGGEYNEQFF TGTGCCAGCAGCAGACTAGCGGGAGGGGAGTACAATGAGCAGTTCTTC . TRBD2 TRBJ2-1 TRBV28
CASSLGQGDYEQYF TGTGCCAGCAGCTTGGGACAGGGGGACTACGAGCAGTACTTC . TRBD1 TRBJ2-7 TRBV5-5
CASSLMTSSTDTQYF TGCGCCAGCAGCCTGATGACTAGCAGCACAGATACGCAGTATTTT . TRBD2 TRBJ2-3 TRBV5-1
CASSLQGTRAGGWGTEAFF TGTGCCAGCAGCTTACAAGGGACGAGGGCAGGGGGCTGGGGCACTGAAGCTTTCTTT few TRBD1 TRBJ1-1 TRBV7-3
CASNSLPGNSPLHF TGTGCCAGCAATTCCCTACCGGGGAATTCACCCCTCCACTTT . . TRBJ1-6 TRBV2
CASSVTSGGSEQYF TGTGCCAGCAGCGTCACTAGCGGGGGTTCCGAGCAGTACTTC . TRBD2 TRBJ2-7 TRBV9
CASSYRGVGNTIYF TGTGCCAGCAGTTACAGGGGGGTCGGAAACACCATATATTTT . TRBD1 TRBJ1-3 TRBV28
CASSQGEAAGTGGQYF TGTGCCAGCAGCCAAGGAGAAGCAGCGGGCACCGGGGGGCAGTATTTT once . TRBJ2-3 TRBV4-2
CASSLATGGGNYGYTF TGCGCCAGCAGCTTGGCCACGGGGGGTGGCAACTATGGCTACACCTTC . . TRBJ1-2 TRBV5-1
CASSIRGTYGGRVQETQYF TGTGCCAGCAGTATCCGCGGTACATATGGAGGGCGGGTCCAAGAGACCCAGTACTTC few . TRBJ2-5 TRBV28
CASSLRTGHSSQPQHF TGTGCCAGCAGTCTTAGGACAGGGCATTCCAGTCAGCCCCAGCATTTT . TRBD1 TRBJ1-5 TRBV28
CASSRLEGTEAFF TGTGCCAGCAGCCGACTTGAGGGCACTGAAGCTTTCTTT . . TRBJ1-1 TRBV7-9
CASRKGDRGQNEQYF TGTGCCAGCAGAAAAGGGGACAGGGGGCAGAACGAGCAGTACTTC . TRBD1 TRBJ2-7 TRBV6-6
CASSGTDYYNEQFF TGTGCCAGCAGCGGGACAGATTACTACAATGAGCAGTTCTTC . TRBD1 TRBJ2-1 TRBV7-9
CASSSPQGIEAFF TGCGCCAGCAGCTCCCCACAGGGGATTGAAGCTTTCTTT few TRBD1 TRBJ1-1 TRBV5-1
CASSFRGRGREAFF TGTGCCAGCAGTTTCCGGGGGAGAGGGAGAGAAGCTTTCTTT . . TRBJ1-1 TRBV28
CASSLRRTRNNEQFF TGTGCCAGCAGCCTCCGAAGGACTAGAAACAATGAGCAGTTCTTC . TRBD2 TRBJ2-1 TRBV7-8
CASRGPGTDTQYF TGTGCCAGCAGGGGCCCGGGGACAGATACGCAGTATTTT . . TRBJ2-3 TRBV2
CASSVGGAQNGELFF TGTGCCAGCAGTGTAGGGGGGGCGCAGAACGGGGAGCTGTTTTTT . . TRBJ2-2 TRBV2
CASSPGANTEAFF TGTGCCAGCTCACCAGGGGCAAACACTGAAGCTTTCTTT . . TRBJ1-1 TRBV18
CASSMPTRPAVGTGELFF TGTGCCAGTAGTATGCCCACTAGGCCGGCGGTGGGCACCGGGGAGCTGTTTTTT . . TRBJ2-2 TRBV19
CASSVTGGAGDTQYF TGCGCCAGCAGCGTAACAGGGGGCGCGGGAGATACGCAGTATTTT . TRBD1 TRBJ2-3 TRBV5-1
CASSLPLLAGQSYNEQFF TGCGCCAGCAGCTTGCCATTGTTAGCGGGGCAATCCTACAATGAGCAGTTCTTC . TRBD2 TRBJ2-1 TRBV5-1
CASRRAGVGEQYF TGTGCCAGCAGAAGGGCAGGGGTGGGAGAGCAGTACTTC . . TRBJ2-7 TRBV28